This T cell receptor (beta chain) came from a study of blood T cell repertoires in COVID-19. The method was immunoSEQ multiplex PCR; TCRdb's version includes in-frame clones alone and lacks a portion of them. The table includes 160,000 or so clones, approximately 82% detected once. The count of this clone is one. CDR3 length equals 14 residues. The V and J ends lost 1 base and 2 bases respectively, with 8 bases between them. Germline loops: CDR1 MNHEY, CDR2 SMNVEV (reference sequence). Sequences were obtained from PBMCs or T cells enriched from blood (not recorded which). The receptor comes from a middle-aged man who had recovered from COVID-19. The chain recombines TRBV27 with TRBJ1-2; weak D call: TRBD1 (5 bases). In DNA form, the CDR3 reads TGTGCCAGCAGTTTATATCAGGGAAACTATGGCTACACCTTC. It specifies CASSLYQGNYGYTF.